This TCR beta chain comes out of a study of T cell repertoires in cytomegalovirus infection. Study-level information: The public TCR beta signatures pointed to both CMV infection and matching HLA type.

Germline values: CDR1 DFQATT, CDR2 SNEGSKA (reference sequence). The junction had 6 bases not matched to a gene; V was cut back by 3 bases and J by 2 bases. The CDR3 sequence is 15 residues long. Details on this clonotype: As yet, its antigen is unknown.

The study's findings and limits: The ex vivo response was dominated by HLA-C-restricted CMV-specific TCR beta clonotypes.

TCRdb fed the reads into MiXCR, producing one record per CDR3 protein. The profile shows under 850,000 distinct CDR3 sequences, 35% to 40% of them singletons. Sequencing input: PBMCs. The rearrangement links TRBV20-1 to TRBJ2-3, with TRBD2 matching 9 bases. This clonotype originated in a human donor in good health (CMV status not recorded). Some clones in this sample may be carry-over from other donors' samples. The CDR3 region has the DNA TGCAGTGCTAGGGGGAGCGGGGGGACCACAGATACGCAGTATTTT. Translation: CSARGSGGTTDTQYF.